The source of this T cell receptor (beta chain) is a study of early T cells in non-severe SARS-CoV-2 infection. Researchers tagged individual cDNA molecules with unique molecular identifiers. TCRdb re-called the 5' RACE reads through MiXCR, storing one row per CDR3 protein. The sample has 65,000 to 95,000 distinct CDR3 sequences; around 5% are singletons. This clonotype was recorded many times. Germline trimming cut 6 bases from V and 6 bases from J; bases unmatched to any gene: 14. CDR1 is SQVTM and CDR2 is ANQGSEA in the germline V gene. This CDR3 region has 15 residues. The sequence derives from an adult who was a healthcare worker with PCR-confirmed SARS-CoV-2 infection or an uninfected control (not recorded which). The chain is built from TRBV29-1 and TRBJ2-7, with TRBD1 matching over 10 bases. Sequences were derived from whole blood, sampled at baseline. CDR3 loop: CSVPSGTGDPLEQYF. In DNA form, the CDR3 reads TGCAGCGTCCCCTCCGGGACAGGGGACCCCCTCGAGCAGTACTTC.